The rows below give T cell receptor beta chains drawn from one sample of a study of cytomegalovirus exposure and HLA in healthy donors. The data were produced by immunoSEQ multiplex PCR, yet TCRdb's version contains in-frame clones alone and is incomplete. The sample lists roughly 120,000 clones, about four fifths occurring once. The sequencing sample was made of PBMCs. These receptors came from a man aged 25 to 40 in good health and CMV-seropositive. CDR3s include the opening cysteine and the closing phenylalanine or tryptophan. A D gene is named only where the DNA matches it firmly. Only part of the rows carry a size: once, few, many, or a class if the clone is expanded.

>TRBV12-5|few|NA|TRBJ1-6
CASGLSTGRAYNSPLHF
TGTGCTAGTGGTCTCTCAACAGGGAGGGCCTATAATTCACCCCTCCACTTT
>TRBV11-1|NA|NA|TRBJ2-5
CASSLGGTQYQETQYF
TGTGCCAGCAGCCTAGGTGGGACACAATACCAAGAGACCCAGTACTTC
>TRBV5-1|NA|NA|TRBJ2-2
CASSSYLANTGELFF
TGCGCCAGCAGTTCTTATCTCGCGAACACCGGGGAGCTGTTTTTT
>TRBV7-7|few|NA|TRBJ1-1
CASSLLKGYTEAFF
TGTGCCAGCAGCTTACTCAAGGGGTACACTGAAGCTTTCTTT
>TRBV5-1|few|TRBD2|TRBJ2-5
CASSLSGTTQETQYF
TGCGCCAGCAGCTTGTCCGGGACTACTCAAGAGACCCAGTACTTC
>TRBV5-8|once|NA|TRBJ1-1
CASSLGGGQNTEAFF
TGTGCCAGCAGCTTGGGTGGAGGTCAGAACACTGAAGCTTTCTTT
>TRBV7-3|NA|TRBD2|TRBJ2-1
CASSLRSGGANPLYNEQFF
TGTGCCAGCAGCTTAAGGAGCGGGGGGGCTAATCCCCTTTACAATGAGCAGTTCTTC
>TRBV30|few|NA|TRBJ1-1
CAWSGGGIRRNTEAFF
TGTGCCTGGAGTGGGGGAGGGATACGAAGGAACACTGAAGCTTTCTTT
>TRBV6-1|NA|TRBD1|TRBJ1-1
CASSEMTGAGLEAFF
TGTGCCAGCAGTGAAATGACAGGGGCAGGGCTAGAAGCTTTCTTT
>TRBV27|many|NA|TRBJ2-3
CASSSTGWDTQYF
TGTGCCAGCAGTTCAACAGGGTGGGATACGCAGTATTTT
>TRBV7-6|NA|NA|TRBJ2-1
CASSHGLIYNEQFF
TGTGCCAGCAGCCACGGACTGATCTACAATGAGCAGTTCTTC
>TRBV27|NA|NA|TRBJ2-1
CASSVFGVPSSYNEQFF
TGTGCCAGCAGTGTATTCGGGGTCCCCTCCTCCTACAATGAGCAGTTCTTC
>TRBV29-1|once|TRBD1|TRBJ1-2
CSVEDQGAAGYTF
TGCAGCGTTGAAGATCAGGGGGCGGCTGGCTACACCTTC
>TRBV19|NA|TRBD1|TRBJ1-3
CASSETGTGNTIYF
TGTGCCAGTAGTGAGACAGGGACTGGAAACACCATATATTTT
>TRBV5-4|NA|TRBD1|TRBJ1-4
CASSFTGGSNEKLFF
TGTGCCAGCAGCTTCACAGGGGGGTCTAATGAAAAACTGTTTTTT
>TRBV19|NA|NA|TRBJ2-1
CASSISDGDYNEQFF
TGTGCCAGTAGTATTTCGGACGGGGACTACAATGAGCAGTTCTTC
>TRBV11-3|NA|NA|TRBJ2-3
CASSFSPDTQYF
TGTGCCAGCAGTTTCTCCCCAGATACGCAGTATTTT
>TRBV19|NA|TRBD1|TRBJ2-2
CASSAAGRGSRYTGELFF
TGTGCCAGTAGTGCCGCGGGCAGGGGGTCAAGATACACCGGGGAGCTGTTTTTT
>TRBV7-9|NA|TRBD1|TRBJ1-3
CASSLGTAGNTIYF
TGTGCCAGCAGCCTCGGGACAGCTGGAAACACCATATATTTT
>TRBV7-9|NA|NA|TRBJ1-5
CASSLQGSNQPQHF
TGTGCCAGCAGCCTACAGGGAAGCAATCAGCCCCAGCATTTT
>TRBV28|NA|NA|TRBJ2-7
CASSLTGISYEQYF
TGTGCCAGCAGCTTGACAGGTATTTCCTACGAGCAGTACTTC
>TRBV6-6|NA|NA|TRBJ1-3
CASSYPGGASGNTIYF
TGTGCCAGCAGTTACCCCGGGGGGGCCTCTGGAAACACCATATATTTT
>TRBV10-2|few|TRBD2|TRBJ2-3
CASSARGGLTDTQYF
TGCGCCAGCAGTGCCCGGGGGGGGCTCACAGATACGCAGTATTTT
>TRBV19|NA|NA|TRBJ2-2
CASSTLETGELFF
TGTGCCAGTAGTACCCTAGAGACCGGGGAGCTGTTTTTT
>TRBV6-1|NA|TRBD1|TRBJ2-4
CASSSRTGVIQYF
TGTGCCAGCAGTTCTCGTACAGGGGTCATTCAGTACTTC
>TRBV19|NA|NA|TRBJ1-1
CASRDRTLEAFF
TGTGCCAGTCGTGACAGAACCTTGGAAGCTTTCTTT
>TRBV5-6|NA|NA|TRBJ1-3
CASSLVGQSGNTIYF
TGTGCCAGCAGCTTGGTGGGGCAAAGTGGAAACACCATATATTTT
>TRBV5-4|NA|TRBD1|TRBJ2-1
CASSATDRGRAEQFF
TGTGCCAGCAGCGCAACCGACAGGGGGCGCGCTGAGCAGTTCTTC
>TRBV6-5|NA|TRBD1|TRBJ2-2
CASTGTVLTGELFF
TGTGCCAGCACTGGGACAGTCTTAACCGGGGAGCTGTTTTTT
>TRBV29-1|once|TRBD2|TRBJ2-1
CSVGIAGVGYNEQFF
TGCAGCGTTGGGATAGCGGGAGTAGGCTACAATGAGCAGTTCTTC
>TRBV27|NA|NA|TRBJ1-1
CASSFDTGSFMNTEAFF
TGTGCCAGCAGTTTCGACACCGGTTCTTTCATGAACACTGAAGCTTTCTTT
>TRBV27|NA|NA|TRBJ2-5
CASSSRGQETQYF
TGTGCCAGCAGTTCGAGGGGGCAAGAGACCCAGTACTTC
>TRBV11-3|NA|TRBD1|TRBJ1-1
CASSRGQANTEAFF
TGTGCCAGCAGCCGCGGACAGGCGAACACTGAAGCTTTCTTT
>TRBV2|NA|TRBD2|TRBJ2-1
CASSEAGGGAYNEQFF
TGTGCCAGCAGTGAAGCGGGGGGGGGAGCCTACAATGAGCAGTTCTTC
>TRBV2|NA|TRBD1|TRBJ1-2
CASSADRGGYTF
TGTGCCAGCAGTGCCGACAGGGGCGGCTACACCTTC
>TRBV11-3|NA|NA|TRBJ1-1
CASSLGQGRTTEAFF
TGTGCCAGCAGCTTAGGTCAGGGGAGAACCACTGAAGCTTTCTTT
>TRBV29-1|NA|NA|TRBJ2-7
CSVTKFTQSYEQYF
TGCAGCGTCACAAAATTTACACAGTCCTACGAGCAGTACTTC
>TRBV5-1|few|TRBD1|TRBJ1-5
CASSLGTGGGQPQHF
TGCGCCAGCAGCTTGGGGACAGGGGGCGGTCAGCCCCAGCATTTT
>TRBV6-4|many|NA|TRBJ2-1
CASSEGWASSNNEQFF
TGTGCCAGCAGTGAGGGGTGGGCTAGCAGCAACAATGAGCAGTTCTTC
>TRBV5-1|NA|NA|TRBJ1-3
CASSVNRGNTIYF
TGCGCCAGCAGCGTCAACAGGGGAAACACCATATATTTT
>TRBV13|NA|TRBD1|TRBJ1-1
CASSSTGDLNTEAFF
TGTGCCAGCAGTTCCACAGGGGACCTGAACACTGAAGCTTTCTTT